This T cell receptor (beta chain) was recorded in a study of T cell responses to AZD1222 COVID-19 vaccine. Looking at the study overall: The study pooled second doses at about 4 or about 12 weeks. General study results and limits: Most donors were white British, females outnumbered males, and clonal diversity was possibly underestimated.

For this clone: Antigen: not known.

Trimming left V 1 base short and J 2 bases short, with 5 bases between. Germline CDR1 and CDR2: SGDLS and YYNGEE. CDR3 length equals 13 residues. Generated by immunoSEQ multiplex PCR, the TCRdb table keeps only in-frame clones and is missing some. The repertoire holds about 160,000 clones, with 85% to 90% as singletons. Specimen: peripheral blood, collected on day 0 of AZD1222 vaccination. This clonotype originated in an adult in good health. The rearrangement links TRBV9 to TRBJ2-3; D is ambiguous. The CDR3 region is CASSVRATDTQYF. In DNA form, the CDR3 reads TGTGCCAGCAGCGTACGCGCCACAGATACGCAGTATTTT.